The source of this T cell receptor (beta chain) is a study of blood T cells in healthy people across ages. In the study overall: About one barcoded beta molecule per two T cells came from capture by template switching.

The CDR3 extends over 16 amino acids. J gave up 4 bases and V 2 bases, and 12 bases lay outside the gene matches. From germline, CDR1 is DFQATT and CDR2 SNEGSKA (reference sequence). Next came a second PCR, run for about 7 to 12 cycles, which used a sample-barcoded 5' primer along with a J-beta primer mix. No fewer than 3 million CDR3-containing paired-end reads came from each sample. TCRdb reanalysed the 5' RACE reads using MiXCR and keeps one entry per CDR3 protein. The data hold roughly 1.6 million distinct CDR3 sequences, with roughly 32% observed a single time. Each of the donors had around 9 milliliters of peripheral blood drawn into EDTA-treated Vacutainer tubes. Isolation of PBMCs gave at least 6.5 million cells per sample.

This chain connects TRBV20-1 to TRBJ2-3; 7 bases match TRBD2. Sequencing was performed on blood. The TCR was taken from a woman aged 25 to 39 in good health. The CDR3 is CSARRYGGRFADTQYF. DNA for the CDR3: TGCAGTGCTAGACGGTATGGCGGGAGATTCGCAGATACGCAGTATTTT.